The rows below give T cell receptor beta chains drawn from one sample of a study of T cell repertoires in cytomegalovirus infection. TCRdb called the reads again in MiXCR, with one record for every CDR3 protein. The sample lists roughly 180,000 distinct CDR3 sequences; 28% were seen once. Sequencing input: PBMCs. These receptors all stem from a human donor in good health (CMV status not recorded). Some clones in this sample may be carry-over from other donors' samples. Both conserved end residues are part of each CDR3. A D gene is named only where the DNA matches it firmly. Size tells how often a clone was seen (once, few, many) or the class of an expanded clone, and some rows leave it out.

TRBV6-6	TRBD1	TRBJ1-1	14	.	TGTGCCAGCAGTGATACAGGGGTGAACACTGAAGCTTTCTTT	CASSDTGVNTEAFF
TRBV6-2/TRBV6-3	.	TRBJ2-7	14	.	TGTGCCAGCAGTTACCGGGCTTTCTCCTACGAGCAGTACTTC	CASSYRAFSYEQYF
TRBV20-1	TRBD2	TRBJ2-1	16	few	TGCAGTGCTAGAGAACTCACTAGCGGGGGGGCGGATGAGCAGTTCTTC	CSARELTSGGADEQFF
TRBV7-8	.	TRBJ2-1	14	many	TGTGCCAGCAGCTTAGATCGGGTTAGGAATGAGCAGTTCTTC	CASSLDRVRNEQFF
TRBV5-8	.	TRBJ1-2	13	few	TGTGCCAGCAGTTCGGACGGGCCCTATGGCTACACCTTC	CASSSDGPYGYTF
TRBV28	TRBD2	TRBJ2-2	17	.	TGTGCCAGCAGTTTACTAGCGGGGGGCCGCAACACCGGGGAGCTGTTTTTT	CASSLLAGGRNTGELFF
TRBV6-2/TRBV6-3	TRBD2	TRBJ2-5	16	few	TGTGCCAGCAGCAGGGGACTAGCGGGGGGGCCTGAGACCCAGTACTTC	CASSRGLAGGPETQYF
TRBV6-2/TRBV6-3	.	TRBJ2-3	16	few	TGTGCCAGCAGCTCCCCCCGACGTACTAGCACAGATGCGCAGTATTTT	CASSSPRRTSTDAQYF
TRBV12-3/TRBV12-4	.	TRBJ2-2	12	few	TGTGCCAGCAGTTTTGTCACCGGGGAGCTGTTTTTT	CASSFVTGELFF
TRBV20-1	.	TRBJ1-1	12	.	TGCAGTGCTAGGACATTGGGCACTGAAGCTTCCTTT	CSARTLGTEASF
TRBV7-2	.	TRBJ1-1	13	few	TGTGCCAGCAGCTTTATTTCGGACACTGAAGCTTTCTTT	CASSFISDTEAFF
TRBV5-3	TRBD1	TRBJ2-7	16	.	TGTGCCAGCAGCTCCCCGGGGACAGGGATTTCCTACGAGCAGTACTTC	CASSSPGTGISYEQYF
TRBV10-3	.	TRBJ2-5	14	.	TGTGCCATCAGTGAGGGTGACAGGGAGGGGACCCAGTACTTC	CAISEGDREGTQYF
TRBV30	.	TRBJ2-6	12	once	TGTGCCTGGAGCGCAGGGGCCAACGTCCTGACTTTC	CAWSAGANVLTF
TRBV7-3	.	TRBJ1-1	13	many	TGTGCCAGCAGTCCTGGGGGAGCCCCTGAAGCTTTCTTT	CASSPGGAPEAFF
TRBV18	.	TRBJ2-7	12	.	TGTGCCAGCTCACCCGATATCTACGAGCAGTACTTC	CASSPDIYEQYF
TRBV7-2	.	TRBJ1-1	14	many	TGTGCCAGCAGCTTAAGGCTCGGGAACACTGAAGCTTTCTTT	CASSLRLGNTEAFF
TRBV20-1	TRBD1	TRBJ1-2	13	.	TGCAGTCCCCAGGGGGGAGAAAACTATGGCTACACCTTC	CSPQGGENYGYTF
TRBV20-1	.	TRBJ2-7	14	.	TGCAGTGCTAGAGATCAACGTGAGACCTACGAGCAGTACTTC	CSARDQRETYEQYF
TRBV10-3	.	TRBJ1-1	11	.	TGTGCCACTCAGGTGAACACTGAAGCTTTCTTT	CATQVNTEAFF
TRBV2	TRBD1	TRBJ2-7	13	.	TGTGCCAGCAGGGGGGACAGCTACTACGAGCAGTACTTC	CASRGDSYYEQYF
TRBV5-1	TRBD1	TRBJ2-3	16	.	TGCGCCAGCAGCTTGTCCCCGGGACAGGGGACAGATACGCAGTATTTT	CASSLSPGQGTDTQYF
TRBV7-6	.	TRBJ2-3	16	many	TGTGCCAGCAGCTTTTATCTGGGCAGGGCCGAAGATACGCAGTATTTT	CASSFYLGRAEDTQYF
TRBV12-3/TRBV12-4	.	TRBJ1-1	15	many	TGTGCCAGCAGCCCCAGATGGGGAGGGGACACTGAAGCTTTCTTT	CASSPRWGGDTEAFF
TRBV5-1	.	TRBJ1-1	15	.	TGCGCCAGCAGCTTGGAGGGCAGGGGTAGGACTGAAGCTTTCTTT	CASSLEGRGRTEAFF
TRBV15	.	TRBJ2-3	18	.	TGTGCCACCAGCAGAGATTTTGAAGAACAGGCTAGCACAGATACGCAGTATTTT	CATSRDFEEQASTDTQYF
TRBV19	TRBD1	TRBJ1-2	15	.	TGTGCCAGTAGTTTACGCAGGGGGCGCGACTATGGCTACACCTTC	CASSLRRGRDYGYTF
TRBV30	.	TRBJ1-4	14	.	TGTGCCTGGACCCAGGGCCCATCGAGGGAAAAACTGTTTTTT	CAWTQGPSREKLFF
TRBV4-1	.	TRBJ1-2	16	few	TGCGCCAGCAGCCCAGGTGTAGGTAGTCGCGTCTATGGCTACACCTTC	CASSPGVGSRVYGYTF
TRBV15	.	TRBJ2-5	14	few	TGTGCCACCCAACTTGATACAGTGCAAGAGACCCAGTACTTC	CATQLDTVQETQYF
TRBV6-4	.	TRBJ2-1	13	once	TGTGCCAGCAGTGACTCTCCAGGAGGAGAGCAGTTCTTC	CASSDSPGGEQFF
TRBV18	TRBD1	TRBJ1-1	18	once	TGTGCCAGCTCACGGGGGGGACAGGGCAATTATGAGGACACTGAAGCTTTCTTT	CASSRGGQGNYEDTEAFF
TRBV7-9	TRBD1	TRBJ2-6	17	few	TGTGCCAGCAGCCACTATATGACAGGGGCAGGGGCCAACGTCCTGACTTTC	CASSHYMTGAGANVLTF
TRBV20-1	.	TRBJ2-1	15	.	TGCAGTGCCAGGCCCACCGCGGACTCCTACAATGAGCAGTTCTTC	CSARPTADSYNEQFF
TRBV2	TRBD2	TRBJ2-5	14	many	TGTGCCAGCCTTAAAGGGGAAGGCGGGGGAACCCAGTACTTC	CASLKGEGGGTQYF
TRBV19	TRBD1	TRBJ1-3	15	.	TGTGCCAGTAGTGGGGACAGGACGGGCGGAAACACCATATATTTT	CASSGDRTGGNTIYF
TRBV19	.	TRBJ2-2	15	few	TGTGCCAGTAGTATCACAGGCCTGAACACCGGGGAGCTGTTTTTT	CASSITGLNTGELFF
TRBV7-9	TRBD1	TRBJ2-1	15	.	TGTGCCAGCAGCTTAGGGACAGGGAACAACAATGAGCAGTTCTTC	CASSLGTGNNNEQFF
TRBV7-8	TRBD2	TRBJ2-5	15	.	TGTGCCAGCAGCTTAGCGACTAGCGGGAGAGAGACCCAGTACTTC	CASSLATSGRETQYF
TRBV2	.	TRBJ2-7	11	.	TGTGCCAGCAAAGAGGTTTCCGAGCAGTACTTC	CASKEVSEQYF
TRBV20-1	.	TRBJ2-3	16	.	TGCAGTGCTAGAGATGCCCGCAGGGCAGGCCCAGATACGCAGTATTTT	CSARDARRAGPDTQYF
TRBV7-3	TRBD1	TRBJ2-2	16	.	TGTGCCAGCAGCGAACAGGGGGCTTTACCCACCGGGGAGCTGTTTTTT	CASSEQGALPTGELFF
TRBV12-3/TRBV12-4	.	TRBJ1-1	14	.	TGTGCCAGCAGACTAAAAGGGGGGGGATCCGAGGCTTTCTTT	CASRLKGGGSEAFF
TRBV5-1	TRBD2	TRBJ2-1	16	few	TGCGCCAGCAGCCACCGTAGGCGGGGGGGGGACAATGAGCAGTTCTTC	CASSHRRRGGDNEQFF
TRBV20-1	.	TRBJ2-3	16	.	TGCAGTGCTAGAGTACCAACGGGGGGCGGCACAGATACGCAGTATTTT	CSARVPTGGGTDTQYF
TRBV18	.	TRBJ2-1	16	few	TGTGCCAGCTCATCCACCGGGGGCGATGATGGGAATGAGCAGTTCTTC	CASSSTGGDDGNEQFF
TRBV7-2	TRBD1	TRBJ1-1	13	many	TGTGCCAGCTCCCGGACAGGGGAAGCTGAAGCTTTCTTT	CASSRTGEAEAFF
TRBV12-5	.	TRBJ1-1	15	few	TGTGCTAGTGGTTTTCATCGGACAGTTAACACTGAAGCTTTCTTT	CASGFHRTVNTEAFF
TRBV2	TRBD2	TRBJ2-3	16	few	TGTGCCAGCAGTTCCGAAGGGGCTAGCGGGGGGCATACGCAGTATTTT	CASSSEGASGGHTQYF
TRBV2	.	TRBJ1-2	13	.	TGTGCCAGCAGTGAGAGCCCTAACTATGGCTACACCTTC	CASSESPNYGYTF
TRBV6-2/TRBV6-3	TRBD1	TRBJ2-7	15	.	TGTGCCAGCAGACACAGGGGGCGAAACTCCTACGAGCAGTACTTC	CASRHRGRNSYEQYF
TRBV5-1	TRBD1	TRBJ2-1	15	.	TGCGCCAGCAGCACGCGACAGGGGGCGCATAATGAGCAGTTCTTC	CASSTRQGAHNEQFF
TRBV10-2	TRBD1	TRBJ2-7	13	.	TGCGCCAGCAGTACGGGACAGCCCTACGAGCAGTACTTC	CASSTGQPYEQYF
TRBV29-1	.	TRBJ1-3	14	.	TGCAGCGCAGTGGACAGTTCCTCTGGAAACACCATATATTTT	CSAVDSSSGNTIYF